Listed here are 30 T cell receptor beta chains from one sample, sequenced in a study of blood T cell repertoires in COVID-19. Sequenced by immunoSEQ multiplex PCR; TCRdb stores in-frame clones only, minus some. This table has 300,000 to 450,000 clones, approximately 89% appearing once. The sequenced sample was peripheral blood. The receptor source for this set is a woman aged 55-75 years with COVID-19, enrolled during active disease.

V and J are TRBV5-1 and TRBJ1-1; the D gene is possibly TRBD1 (6 bases). CDR1 SGHRS and CDR2 YFSETQ come from the germline V gene. V dropped 4 bases and J dropped 1 base, with 14 bases sitting between them. This CDR3 is built from 15 residues. CDR3 sequence reads: CASSLFGGPNTEAFF. The CDR3 DNA reads as TGCGCCAGCAGCCTCTTCGGGGGGCCGAACACTGAAGCTTTCTTT.

This clone was seen only once. V is TRBV5-1 and J is TRBJ1-2, with TRBD1 as a possible D gene (5 bases). Trimming shortened V by 1 base and J by 2 bases, and 12 bases separated the two germline ends. The CDR3 is made up of 15 amino acids. Per germline, CDR1 SGHRS and CDR2 YFSETQ. Here the CDR3 DNA reads TGCGCCAGCAGCTTGAGTACAGGCCCCAACTATGGCTACACCTTC. The encoded protein is CASSLSTGPNYGYTF.

The J gene is TRBJ1-3, the V gene TRBV3-1 (or the pseudogene TRBV3-2), with 7 bases aligning to TRBD1. V gave up 8 bases and J gave up 3 bases; unmatched junction bases: 10. This CDR3 has 15 residues. The germline V gene has CDR1 LGHDT and CDR2 YNNKEL (reference sequence). The CDR3 is CASLYRGSGGNTIYF. The DNA for the CDR3 is TGTGCCAGCCTGTACAGGGGATCAGGTGGAAACACCATATATTTT.

The V call is TRBV12-3 or TRBV12-4, the J call TRBJ1-5; D remains ambiguous. V lost 5 bases, J lost 4 bases, and 9 bases lay in between. The CDR3 consists of 13 residues. The CDR3 DNA is TGTGCCAGCAGTCCGAATCTAAATCAGCCCCAGCATTTT. Its protein is CASSPNLNQPQHF.

The table lists this clone with a few counts. The CDR3 is CASRSPGENTEAFF. The CDR3 DNA follows: TGTGCCAGCCGAAGCCCAGGTGAGAACACTGAAGCTTTCTTT. V and J are TRBV6-6 and TRBJ1-1; the D is unclear. The CDR3 totals 14 residues. Trimming left V 8 bases short and J 1 base short, with 14 bases between. Germline V gives CDR1 MNHNY, CDR2 SVGAGI (reference sequence).

This clone came up a few times. The rearrangement uses TRBV5-5 and TRBJ1-4, with 10 bases matching TRBD1. CDR3 length: 14 amino acids. J lost 7 bases, V lost 4 bases, and 4 bases had no gene match. CDR1 SGHKS and CDR2 YYEKEE come from the germline V gene (reference sequence). CDR3 nucleotide sequence: TGTGCCAGCAGCCTGACAGGGGGCGGTGAAAAACTGTTTTTT. It yields the protein CASSLTGGGEKLFF.

V usage is TRBV7-8 and J usage is TRBJ2-7; 9 bases match TRBD1. The CDR3 is 13 amino acids. Germline assignment: CDR1 SGHVS and CDR2 FQNEAQ. Germline trimming cut 5 bases from V and 7 bases from J; bases unmatched to any gene: 6. The CDR3 DNA follows: TGTGCCAGCAGCCTAGGACAGGGGCGGGAGCAGTACTTC. Its translation is CASSLGQGREQYF. Supplemented by reference TRBV7-8 and TRBJ2-7, the full variable domain reads GAGVSQSPRYKVAKRGQDVALRCDPISGHVSLFWYQQALGQGPEFLTYFQNEAQLDKSGLPSDRFFAERPEGSVSTLKIQRTQQEDSAVYLCASSLGQGREQYFGPGTRLTVT.

The rearrangement joins TRBV30 to TRBJ1-2, with 10 bases fitting TRBD1. V gave up 5 bases and J gave up 3 bases; unmatched junction bases: 3. Germline V gene lookup returns CDR1 GTSNPN and CDR2 SVGIG (reference sequence). This CDR3 is 13 amino acids long. Written as DNA, the CDR3 is TGTGCCTGGGGGACAGGGGCACACTATGGCTACACCTTC. Residues: CAWGTGAHYGYTF.

The V and J genes are TRBV5-1 and TRBJ2-3, with D possibly being TRBD1 (5 bases). Trimming removed 2 bases at V and 4 bases at J, with 11 bases between. This CDR3 spans 14 amino acids. Germline assignment: CDR1 SGHRS and CDR2 YFSETQ. CDR3 loop: CASSFKGMADTQYF. CDR3 sequence (DNA): TGCGCCAGCAGCTTCAAGGGGATGGCAGATACGCAGTATTTT.

The CDR3 is CASSRTTGGESPLHF. CDR3 nucleotide sequence: TGTGCCAGCAGCCGAACCACAGGGGGTGAGTCACCCCTCCACTTT. The chain has TRBV7-8 and TRBJ1-6, with TRBD1 identical over 8 bases. Germline values: CDR1 SGHVS, CDR2 FQNEAQ. Trimming at V came to 5 bases and at J to 10 bases, leaving 10 bases not matched to a gene. The CDR3 sequence is 15 residues long.

This chain links TRBV29-1 with TRBJ1-1; D unclear. V lost 2 bases to trimming and J lost 4 bases, with 8 bases between them. The CDR3 totals 12 residues. Germline V gene data show CDR1 as SQVTM and CDR2 as ANQGSEA. CDR3 region: CSVELLITEAFF. CDR3 coding DNA: TGCAGCGTTGAACTACTCATCACTGAAGCTTTCTTT.

This sequence joins TRBV12-3 or TRBV12-4 and TRBJ1-1; unclear D gene. V was pared by 4 bases and J by 6 bases, with 9 bases between. The CDR3 extends over 12 amino acids. CDR3 in DNA: TGTGCCAGCAGTTCGCGGAGGGCTGAAGCTTTCTTT. The encoded protein is CASSSRRAEAFF.

The chain joins TRBV2 to TRBJ1-6, with 9 bases identical to TRBD1. Germline-derived CDR1 and CDR2 are SNHLY and FYNNEI. The J segment lost 3 bases and the V segment lost 7 bases, leaving 4 bases of the junction unmatched. This CDR3 has 15 amino acids. In DNA, the CDR3 is TGTGCCAGCATGGGACAGGGCAACTATAATTCACCCCTCCACTTT. Translation gives CASMGQGNYNSPLHF.

This clone was observed once. The V call is TRBV5-4, the J call TRBJ2-5; D is unresolved. V was trimmed by 4 bases and J by 1 base, leaving 11 bases between them. CDR3 length: 14 amino acids. Germline-derived CDR1 and CDR2 are SGHNT and YYREEE (reference sequence). In DNA form, the CDR3 reads TGTGCCAGCAGCCCGGCCCTAGTCCAAGAGACCCAGTACTTC. This gives the protein CASSPALVQETQYF.

The chain is built from TRBV15 and TRBJ2-3, with TRBD2 as a possible D gene (6 bases). Trimming took off 0 bases at V and 8 bases at J, with 12 bases between the two ends. The CDR3 consists of 14 residues. Germline V CDR1 and CDR2: LNHNV, YYDKDF (reference sequence). CDR3 sequence reads: CATSRDFPEGTQYF. The CDR3 DNA sequence: TGTGCCACCAGCAGAGATTTCCCGGAGGGTACGCAGTATTTT.

The sample holds one count of this clone. The V call is TRBV5-1, the J call TRBJ1-2; possibly TRBD1 for D (5 bases). The ends were cut back, 3 bases at V and 5 bases at J, with 11 bases in the middle. Germline values: CDR1 SGHRS, CDR2 YFSETQ. The CDR3 totals 13 residues. CDR3 nucleotide sequence: TGCGCCAGCAGCTATTTAGACAGTTATGGCTACACCTTC. It specifies CASSYLDSYGYTF.

This clone was seen only once. The chain employs TRBV3-1 (or the pseudogene TRBV3-2) and TRBJ1-1; TRBD1 aligns across 9 bases. Germline V lookup: CDR1 LGHDT, CDR2 YNNKEL (reference sequence). The trim removed 5 bases at V and 0 bases at J, leaving 7 bases unmatched. The CDR3 loop spans 16 amino acids. The CDR3 DNA reads as TGTGCCAGCAGCTCCTACAGGGGGCTGGTGAACACTGAAGCTTTCTTT. It is translated as CASSSYRGLVNTEAFF.

In DNA form, the CDR3 reads TGTGCCAGCAGCTTAACGGGGACAATGAACACTGAAGCTTTCTTT. Translation: CASSLTGTMNTEAFF. The J gene is TRBJ1-1, the V gene TRBV7-3; D is possibly TRBD1 (6 bases). Trimming left V 0 bases short and J 0 bases short, with 8 bases between. Germline assignment: CDR1 SGHTA and CDR2 FQGTGA. The CDR3 contains 15 residues.

The chain has TRBV28 and TRBJ1-4; D remains unclear. Deletions cut 6 bases from V and 8 bases from J, with 7 bases between. Per germline, CDR1 MDHEN and CDR2 SYDVKM. This CDR3 region has 11 residues. The CDR3 sequence is CASRLVEKLFF. As DNA, the CDR3 is TGTGCCAGCAGACTCGTAGAAAAACTGTTTTTT. Full variable domain (remainder filled in from reference TRBV28 and TRBJ1-4): DVKVTQSSRYLVKRTGEKVFLECVQDMDHENMFWYRQDPGLGLRLIYFSYDVKMKEKGDIPEGYSVSREKKERFSLILESASTNQTSMYLCASRLVEKLFFGSGTQLSVL.

This clone was detected only a few times. This rearrangement joins TRBV18 to TRBJ1-1, with D tentatively TRBD1 (5 bases). The V end was cut by 3 bases, the J end by 2 bases, with 10 bases between. The germline V gene has CDR1 KGHSH and CDR2 LQKENI. This CDR3 has 14 amino acids. CDR3 DNA sequence: TGTGCCAGCTCACCGACAGCTTACAACACTGAAGCTTTCTTT. Translation gives CASSPTAYNTEAFF.

CDR3 protein: CASSLAHGEKLFF. The CDR3 nucleotides read TGTGCCAGCAGCTTAGCGCACGGGGAAAAACTGTTTTTT. This rearrangement joins TRBV7-8 to TRBJ1-4; D is unclear. Trimming left V 0 bases short and J 8 bases short, with 7 bases between. Germline CDR1 SGHVS, CDR2 FQNEAQ. The CDR3 runs 13 residues.

The gene calls are TRBV7-2 and TRBJ2-7, with TRBD1 as a possible D gene (6 bases). Deletions cut 2 bases from V and 0 bases from J, with 14 bases between. Germline assignment: CDR1 SGHTA and CDR2 FQGNSA. The CDR3 runs 16 residues. DNA for the CDR3: TGTGCCAGCAGCTTACACAGGGCAGGGAGCTCCTACGAGCAGTACTTC. It codes for CASSLHRAGSSYEQYF.

This clone appeared a few times. The CDR3 DNA follows: TGTGCCAGCAGCTTTGAGGGCTATGGCTACACCTTC. Translating it yields CASSFEGYGYTF. This chain links TRBV7-9 with TRBJ1-2; D ambiguous. V was trimmed by 3 bases and J by 4 bases, leaving 6 bases between them. Per the germline V gene, CDR1 is SEHNR and CDR2 is FQNEAQ (reference sequence). The CDR3 is made up of 12 amino acids.

The chain carries TRBV19 and TRBJ2-1; 7 bases match TRBD2. CDR3 length: 16 residues. The V and J ends lost 3 bases and 0 bases, in that order; junction bases with no gene match: 5. Germline V gives CDR1 LNHDA, CDR2 SQIVND (reference sequence). The CDR3 coding sequence is TGTGCCAGTAGTATGATGGGAGGGAGCTCCTACAATGAGCAGTTCTTC. As protein: CASSMMGGSSYNEQFF.

This clone was recorded only once. This chain connects TRBV23-1 to TRBJ1-4, with TRBD1 as a possible D gene (5 bases). TRBV23-1 is classed as an ORF, of uncertain function. Trimming took off 5 bases at V and 2 bases at J, with 9 bases between the two ends. This CDR3 comprises 14 residues. For the CDR3, the DNA is TGCGCCAGCAGTTCCGACAGTACTAATGAAAAACTGTTTTTT. As protein: CASSSDSTNEKLFF.

This clone showed up just once. The gene calls are TRBV7-3 and TRBJ2-3; TRBD2 might be the D (5 bases). The ends were cut back, 2 bases at V and 8 bases at J, with 5 bases in the middle. The CDR3 totals 11 residues. Germline V gene lookup returns CDR1 SGHTA and CDR2 FQGTGA. The DNA for the CDR3 is TGTGCCAGCAGCTTAGCGGGTACGCAGTATTTT. Amino acids: CASSLAGTQYF.

V gene TRBV12-3 or TRBV12-4 combines with J gene TRBJ1-5; no firm D call. V lost 3 bases and J lost 9, with 12 bases in between. CDR3 length: 13 residues. CDR3: CASSFGDLGPQHF. For the CDR3, the DNA is TGTGCCAGCAGTTTCGGGGATTTAGGGCCCCAGCATTTT.

The V gene is TRBV6-5, the J gene TRBJ1-2, with TRBD1 identical over 7 bases. Germline CDR1 MNHEY, CDR2 SVGAGI. Unmatched junction bases numbered 6, after V lost 0 bases and J lost 5 bases. This CDR3 comprises 15 residues. CDR3 sequence (DNA): TGTGCCAGCAGTTACTCGGGGACAGCGGCATATGGCTACACCTTC. Translation gives CASSYSGTAAYGYTF.

The chain has TRBV2 and TRBJ2-2; weak D call: TRBD2 (6 bases). This CDR3 contains 13 residues. Germline CDR1 reads SNHLY; CDR2 reads FYNNEI. The V end lost 6 bases, the J end lost 4 bases, and 9 bases lay between the germline ends. In nucleotides, the CDR3 is TGTGCCAGCAGGACTAGATCCACCGGGGAGCTGTTTTTT. Its translation: CASRTRSTGELFF.

The genes are TRBV9 and TRBJ2-2; 8 bases map to TRBD2. Germline assignment: CDR1 SGDLS and CDR2 YYNGEE. V shed 4 bases and J 6 bases; nucleotides not matched to a gene: 8. The CDR3 extends over 15 amino acids. This CDR3 is CASSRSGGMAGELFF. CDR3 coding DNA: TGTGCCAGCAGCAGAAGCGGGGGAATGGCCGGGGAGCTGTTTTTT.